The 2 T cell receptor beta chains presented below share a single source sample, sequenced in a study of radiotherapy plus CTLA-4 blockade in lung cancer. Using immunoSEQ multiplex PCR, the repertoire was profiled, and TCRdb retains in-frame clones only, with some absent. In the table there are tens of thousands of clones, around 90% of which are singletons. Sequenced here: peripheral blood, sampled from a patient treated with radiotherapy plus ipilimumab. These receptors all come from a human donor with non-small cell lung cancer who had stable disease on radiotherapy plus ipilimumab.

The V gene is TRBV12-2, the J gene TRBJ2-1; the table's D call TRBD2 went unverified against the DNA. TRBV12-2 is tagged as a pseudogene. This CDR3 is built from 18 residues. In nucleotides, the CDR3 is TGTGCAAGTCGCCGACACCAAAAGCGGGAGAGTATTTTCAATGAGCAGTTCTTC. This sequence encodes CASRRHQKRESIFNEQFF.

The chain carries TRBV18 and TRBJ1-4, with D possibly TRBD1 on 5 matching bases. The CDR3 has 13 amino acids. V was pared by 5 bases and J by 4 bases, with 8 bases between. The germline V gene encodes CDR1 KGHSH and CDR2 LQKENI. CDR3 amino acids: CASSGALNEKLFF. DNA for the CDR3: TGTGCCAGCTCAGGGGCCCTTAATGAAAAACTGTTTTTT. The whole variable domain, filled in from reference TRBV18 and TRBJ1-4, reads NAGVMQNPRHLVRRRGQEARLRCSPMKGHSHVYWYRQLPEEGLKFMVYLQKENIIDESGMPKERFSAEFPKEGPSILRIQQVVRGDSAAYFCASSGALNEKLFFGSGTQLSVL.